The 5 T cell receptor beta chains given below trace back to one sample, sequenced in a study of T cell clones after liver transplantation. Measured with immunoSEQ multiplex PCR; TCRdb has only the in-frame clones, and not every one. The data contain some 45,000 clones, around 84% of them seen just once; the ten biggest clones take up roughly 2.7%. Sequenced material: CD4+ T cells from blood, taken 24 months after liver transplant. These receptors were collected from a human patient who received a liver transplant. Some T cells may trace back to the graft donor.

The chain joins TRBV2 to TRBJ1-5; 7 positions match TRBD1. CDR1 SNHLY and CDR2 FYNNEI come from the germline V gene. This CDR3 region has 14 residues. Losses at the gene ends were 7 bases for V and 6 bases for J; bases not matched to a gene: 9. The CDR3, as DNA: TGTGCCAGCAAAAGTCCCAGGGGGGCTCAGCCCCAGCATTTT. Its translation is CASKSPRGAQPQHF.

V and J are TRBV11-2 and TRBJ1-1; D is uncertain. The CDR3 is 15 residues long. Germline V lookup: CDR1 SGHAT, CDR2 FQNNGV. V lost 0 bases, J lost 5 bases, and 13 bases lay in between. This chain's CDR3 is CASSLESTAGTEAFF. CDR3 in DNA: TGTGCCAGCAGCTTAGAGAGCACAGCGGGGACTGAAGCTTTCTTT.

The chain combines TRBV7-2 with TRBJ2-1; D is possibly TRBD1 (6 bases). V gave up 5 bases and J gave up 10 bases, with 12 bases separating them. This CDR3 region has 12 residues. Germline assignment: CDR1 SGHTA and CDR2 FQGNSA. The CDR3 DNA reads TGTGCCAGCAGCAAATACCAGGGGGAGCAGTTCTTC. It yields the protein CASSKYQGEQFF. The full variable domain, completed using reference TRBV7-2 and TRBJ2-1, is GAGVSQSPSNKVTEKGKDVELRCDPISGHTALYWYRQSLGQGLEFLIYFQGNSAPDKSGLPSDRFSAERTGGSVSTLTIQRTQQEDSAVYLCASSKYQGEQFFGPGTRLTVL.

The V and J genes are TRBV7-6 and TRBJ2-2; no clear D. Trimming stripped 4 bases from V and 9 bases from J, with 12 bases between. CDR3 length: 13 residues. The germline CDR1 and CDR2 sequences are SGHVS and FNYEAQ. The CDR3 is CASSSDSHRELFF. CDR3 coding DNA: TGTGCCAGCAGCTCAGACTCGCACCGGGAGCTGTTTTTT.

This chain connects TRBV18 to TRBJ1-5; 10 bases fit TRBD1. CDR1 KGHSH and CDR2 LQKENI come from the germline V gene. CDR3 length: 16 residues. The J segment lost 6 bases and the V segment lost 2 bases, leaving 7 bases of the junction unmatched. CDR3 protein: CASSPSRQGASQPQHF. CDR3 DNA sequence: TGTGCCAGCTCACCATCTCGACAGGGGGCAAGTCAGCCCCAGCATTTT.